What follows is one T cell receptor beta chain and its context. No antigen is known for it. Peripheral blood, about 10 milliliters per donor, was collected. The data derive from a study of blood T cells in healthy people across ages. Study findings and constraints: Possibly confounding the expanded clonotype changes was the fact that donor CMV status was unknown.

It was with a sample-barcoded 5' primer and a J-beta primer mix that a second PCR of roughly 7 to 12 cycles was run. The study obtained at least 2.5 million CDR3-containing paired-end reads from every sample. Each CDR3 protein is one row after TCRdb ran MiXCR on the 5' RACE reads. Found here are over 1,200,000 distinct CDR3 sequences, approximately 63% of them singletons; the top ten hold under 8.5%. V was trimmed by 7 bases and J by 1 base, leaving 10 bases between them. Germline CDR1 is SQVTM and CDR2 is ANQGSEA. The CDR3 contains 12 residues. This TCR derives from a young man in good health. The chain uses TRBV29-1 and TRBJ1-1, with D tentatively TRBD1 (6 bases). Material for sequencing was blood. Here the CDR3 DNA reads TGCAGCGCCGTAGGGGGGAACACTGAAGCTTTCTTT. Protein sequence: CSAVGGNTEAFF.